Shown below are 30 T cell receptor beta chains from a single sample sequenced in a study of CD8 T cells in ankylosing spondylitis listed by TCRdb under 2017. The library relied on 5' RACE. This sample was sequenced with an Illumina HiSeq 2500. The public sequencing data were trimmed at Q25 with fastp and processed into clonotypes with MiXCR by TCRdb, which kept only in-frame beta chains. Rows merge per CDR3 protein into single entries with the most common DNA and genes. The sample table shows about 250,000 distinct CDR3 sequences, and around 8% are seen once. The ten most abundant clones make up approximately 5% of the sample. The source material was blood, either unsorted or a sorted T cell fraction (not recorded which). The receptors were gathered from a female donor with ankylosing spondylitis or in good health (not recorded which).

This clonotype has at least ten counts. V is TRBV10-2 and J is TRBJ2-7; D might be TRBD1 (6 bases). The germline gives CDR1 WSHSY, CDR2 SAAADI. The CDR3 has 15 amino acids. V was pared by 10 bases and J by 1 base, with 20 bases between. CDR3 coding DNA: TGCGCCACCCTAGTAGCCCCCGACAGGTCCTACGAGCAGTACTTC. Translated: CATLVAPDRSYEQYF.

This clonotype was recorded at least ten times. The CDR3 DNA reads as TGTGCCAGCAGTTTAGAAGGAGGGGGATATAGCAATCAGCCCCAGCATTTT. It encodes CASSLEGGGYSNQPQHF. The chain employs TRBV12-3 or TRBV12-4 and TRBJ1-5; maybe TRBD1 (6 bases). CDR3 length equals 17 residues. Trimming took 1 base from V and 0 from J, leaving 13 bases between them.

This clonotype was seen many times. This sequence joins TRBV11-2 and TRBJ1-3, with D unclear. The CDR3 contains 11 residues. Germline CDR1 is SGHAT and CDR2 is FQNNGV. The V and J ends lost 4 bases and 7 bases respectively, with 5 bases between them. The CDR3 DNA is TGTGCCAGCAGCTCCCGGAACACCATATATTTT. Translating it yields CASSSRNTIYF.

There are many counts of this clonotype. The chain recombines TRBV10-3 with TRBJ2-1; 9 nucleotides match TRBD2. This CDR3 comprises 14 residues. V shed 3 bases, J shed 15 bases, and the junction held 12 bases outside the gene matches. The germline V gene encodes CDR1 ENHRY and CDR2 SYGVKD. The CDR3 region is CAISEIGDGTSLFF. Here the CDR3 DNA reads TGTGCCATCAGTGAAATAGGCGACGGGACTAGCCTGTTCTTC.

The table lists this clonotype with a few counts. J is TRBJ2-3 and V is TRBV10-3, with 7 nucleotides matching TRBD2. This CDR3 is built from 17 residues. V trimming: 3 bases; J trimming: 5 bases; junction bases outside the gene matches: 14. Looked up from germline, CDR1 is ENHRY and CDR2 is SYGVKD. The CDR3 DNA reads TGTGCCATCAGTGATAGGTCGGCGGGAGTGGCTGTAGATACGCAGTATTTT. Its translation is CAISDRSAGVAVDTQYF.

The sample holds many counts of this clonotype. The J gene is TRBJ1-1, the V gene TRBV3-1; weak D call: TRBD1 (5 bases). V was trimmed by 8 bases and J by 0 bases, leaving 16 bases between them. The CDR3 is 15 amino acids. From germline, CDR1 is LGHDT and CDR2 YNNKEL (reference sequence). CDR3 sequence: CASSPSRQMNTEAFF. In nucleotides, the CDR3 is TGTGCCAGCTCCCCATCCCGACAGATGAACACTGAAGCTTTCTTT.

This clonotype was counted only a few times. The chain has TRBV18 and TRBJ1-2; D unclear. Germline assignment: CDR1 KGHSH and CDR2 LQKENI. Trimming removed 1 base at V and 6 bases at J, with 15 bases between. The CDR3 loop spans 15 amino acids. DNA of the CDR3: TGTGCCAGCTCACCACTACCCGGAGGAGGGAATGGCTACACCTTC. It codes for CASSPLPGGGNGYTF.

This clonotype has ten or more counts. The gene calls are TRBV9 and TRBJ2-1, with 12 bases that match TRBD2. Germline CDR1 reads SGDLS; CDR2 reads YYNGEE. CDR3 length: 16 amino acids. V gave up 3 bases and J gave up 4 bases; unmatched junction bases: 5. The DNA of the CDR3 is TGTGCCAGCAGCGGGGCGGGACTAGCGGGTTACAATGAGCAGTTCTTC. It encodes CASSGAGLAGYNEQFF.

This clonotype was counted ten times or more. The chain joins TRBV11-2 to TRBJ1-1; D not resolved. Germline CDR1 and CDR2: SGHAT and FQNNGV. V lost 5 bases, J lost 1 base, and 11 bases lay in between. This CDR3 has 14 residues. CDR3 nucleotides: TGTGCCAGCAGCATACCGATTTCGAACACTGAAGCTTTCTTT. Protein product: CASSIPISNTEAFF.

This clonotype was observed at least ten times. The chain combines TRBV6-5 with TRBJ2-7; D perhaps matches TRBD2 (5 bases). The ends were cut back, 3 bases at V and 4 bases at J, with 7 bases in the middle. The CDR3 spans 12 residues. The germline V gene has CDR1 MNHEY and CDR2 SVGAGI. CDR3 bases: TGTGCCAGCAGTTATGCGGGTTACGAGCAGTACTTC. Its translation is CASSYAGYEQYF.

This clonotype has at least ten counts. The rearrangement uses TRBV10-3 and TRBJ1-1; possibly TRBD1 for D (5 bases). Trimming stripped 7 bases from V and 2 bases from J, with 17 bases between. Germline V gene sequence: CDR1 ENHRY, CDR2 SYGVKD. The CDR3 covers 15 residues. The CDR3 spells CAITARGESNTEAFF. The DNA for the CDR3 is TGTGCCATCACGGCTCGGGGGGAAAGTAACACTGAAGCTTTCTTT.

Points on this clonotype: Just one base apart from a much larger clone, this may be a read error. This chain connects TRBV7-2 to TRBJ2-3, with 10 bases identical to TRBD1. The CDR3 covers 15 residues. CDR1 is SGHTA, CDR2 FQGNSA, per germline. The CDR3: CGSSLLGQGPNTQYF. In nucleotides, the CDR3 is TGTGGCAGCAGCTTATTGGGACAGGGGCCAAATACGCAGTATTTT.

There are many counts of this clonotype. V gene TRBV27 combines with J gene TRBJ2-7, with 7 bases identical to TRBD2. Per the germline V gene, CDR1 is MNHEY and CDR2 is SMNVEV (reference sequence). The V gene end was trimmed by 6 bases and the J gene end by 5 bases; junction bases not matched to a gene: 10. The CDR3 has 14 amino acids. Here the CDR3 DNA reads TGTGCCAGCAGCAACCACCCGCTAGCGGACGAGCAGTACTTC. This encodes CASSNHPLADEQYF.

There are many counts of this clonotype. The chain is built from TRBV10-3 and TRBJ1-2; no firm D call. V was pared by 4 bases and J by 1 base, with 10 bases between. The CDR3 consists of 14 residues. Germline assignment: CDR1 ENHRY and CDR2 SYGVKD. The chain's CDR3 is CAISGGSDNYGYTF. CDR3 coding DNA: TGTGCCATCAGTGGAGGGAGTGATAACTATGGCTACACCTTC.

This clonotype appeared many times. J is TRBJ2-1 and V is TRBV20-1; D uncertain. CDR3 length equals 12 residues. The V gene's germline CDR1 is DFQATT and CDR2 SNEGSKA (reference sequence). Trimming left V 3 bases short and J 7 bases short, with 10 bases between. CDR3 sequence reads: CSASSRINEQFF. The DNA of the CDR3 is TGCAGTGCTAGCTCTAGGATTAATGAGCAGTTCTTC.

The sample holds many counts of this clonotype. V gene TRBV11-3 combines with J gene TRBJ2-7, with D perhaps TRBD2 (6 bases). The V gene's germline CDR1 is SGHNT and CDR2 YENEEA. CDR3 length equals 12 residues. The ends were cut back, 0 bases at V and 6 bases at J, with 6 bases in the middle. CDR3 in amino acids: CASSLDGGEQYF. Here the CDR3 DNA reads TGTGCCAGCAGCTTAGACGGGGGCGAGCAGTACTTC.

This clonotype was detected many times. This chain uses TRBV11-1 with TRBJ1-3; the D is unclear. Germline CDR1 is SGHAT and CDR2 is FQDESV (reference sequence). The CDR3 runs to 16 residues. V was trimmed by 5 bases and J by 0 bases, leaving 14 bases between them. CDR3 bases: TGTGCCAGCAGCCCGTCGACTGCCGACTCTGGAAACACCATATATTTT. Translation: CASSPSTADSGNTIYF.

There are many counts of this clonotype. V gene TRBV12-3 or TRBV12-4 combines with J gene TRBJ2-1, with TRBD2 as a possible D gene (5 bases). The V gene lost 3 bases and the J gene lost 9 bases, with 9 bases spanning the gap. This CDR3 has 12 amino acids. The CDR3 DNA is TGTGCCAGCAGTTTGAGTCGGGGTGAGCAGTTCTTC. Protein product: CASSLSRGEQFF.

This clonotype has a count of ten or more. This chain links TRBV11-2 with TRBJ2-3, with D perhaps matching TRBD1 (5 bases). The CDR3 loop spans 14 amino acids. The germline V and J ends were trimmed by 0 bases and 4 bases, with 8 bases remaining between them. Per germline, CDR1 SGHAT and CDR2 FQNNGV. CDR3 amino acids: CASSLDRVADTQYF. In DNA form, the CDR3 reads TGTGCCAGCAGCTTAGACAGGGTGGCAGATACGCAGTATTTT. Full variable domain (missing parts from reference TRBV11-2 and TRBJ2-3): EAGVAQSPRYKIIEKRQSVAFWCNPISGHATLYWYQQILGQGPKLLIQFQNNGVVDDSQLPKDRFSAERLKGVDSTLKIQPAKLEDSAVYLCASSLDRVADTQYFGPGTRLTVL.

In its sample, this clonotype was seen many times. This sequence joins TRBV28 and TRBJ1-4; possibly TRBD1 for D (5 bases). The germline CDR1 and CDR2 sequences are MDHEN and SYDVKM. The CDR3 totals 14 residues. V gave up 1 base and J gave up 5 bases, with 8 bases separating them. In nucleotides, the CDR3 is TGTGCCAGCAGTTTATTGGGGGGGAATGAAAAACTGTTTTTT. Its protein is CASSLLGGNEKLFF.

This clonotype was counted at least ten times. This chain joins TRBV20-1 and TRBJ2-5, with D hard to call. Germline loops: CDR1 DFQATT, CDR2 SNEGSKA (reference sequence). This CDR3 has 13 residues. Trimming removed 0 bases at V and 9 bases at J, with 14 bases between. The CDR3 DNA reads as TGCAGTGCTAGAGATTGGGCAGCCCCGGCCCAGTACTTC. Protein product: CSARDWAAPAQYF.

This clonotype was recorded at least ten times. The rearrangement links TRBV4-3 to TRBJ2-2, with D possibly called TRBD1 or TRBD2 (5 bases each). Germline V gene data show CDR1 as LGHNA and CDR2 as YSLEER. The length of the CDR3 is 17 residues. Trimming took 4 bases from V and 5 from J, leaving 20 bases between them. This CDR3 is CASSPWGIAPATGELFF. The CDR3 DNA reads as TGCGCCAGCAGCCCCTGGGGGATCGCCCCGGCTACCGGGGAGCTGTTTTTT.

This clonotype came up many times. This rearrangement joins TRBV18 to TRBJ2-5, with TRBD1 matching over 7 bases. The J segment lost 4 bases and the V segment lost 3 bases, leaving 2 bases of the junction unmatched. CDR1 is KGHSH and CDR2 is LQKENI in the germline V gene. This CDR3 contains 13 residues. The CDR3 DNA reads TGTGCCAGCTCACCTAGACAGGGAGAGACCCAGTACTTC. Its protein is CASSPRQGETQYF.

This clonotype came up many times. The chain links TRBV7-2 to TRBJ2-1; D tentatively fits TRBD1 or TRBD2 (5 bases each). Germline V gives CDR1 SGHTA, CDR2 FQGNSA. The CDR3 covers 11 residues. The V and J ends lost 8 bases and 7 bases respectively, with 9 bases between them. The CDR3 nucleotides read TGTGCCAGCGGGGGAGTGAATGAGCAGTTCTTC. As protein: CASGGVNEQFF.

This clonotype occurred many times. The chain has TRBV24-1 and TRBJ2-1; TRBD1 matches 7 bases. The J segment lost 6 bases and the V segment lost 3 bases, leaving 4 bases of the junction unmatched. Germline V gene lookup returns CDR1 KGHDR and CDR2 SFDVKD. CDR3 size: 14 residues. CDR3 bases: TGTGCCACCAGTGATCCCCGGGACAGCAATGAGCAGTTCTTC. As protein: CATSDPRDSNEQFF.

About this clonotype itself: This clone may be a read error of a much larger clone one base away. The chain uses TRBV20-1 and TRBJ2-1; D possibly corresponds to TRBD2 (5 bases). Germline lookup yields CDR1 DFQATT and CDR2 SNEGSKA (reference sequence). The length of the CDR3 is 15 residues. The V end lost 0 bases, the J end lost 7 bases, and 16 bases lay between the germline ends. In DNA form, the CDR3 reads TGCAGTGCTAGAGATTTAGCGAGAGTAATAAATGAGCAGTTCTTC. It is translated as CSARDLARVINEQFF.

The CDR3 nucleotides are TGTGCCAGCAGGGACAGTACGAGCACCGGGGAGCTGTTTTTT. Its protein product is CASRDSTSTGELFF. The chain employs TRBV6-1 and TRBJ2-2, with D tentatively TRBD1 (6 bases). Germline V gene sequence: CDR1 MNHNS, CDR2 SASEGT. The CDR3 sequence is 14 residues long. The V and J ends lost 6 bases and 4 bases respectively, with 12 bases between them.

This clonotype came up many times. The chain has TRBV6-1 and TRBJ1-3, with 7 bases lining up with TRBD1. CDR1 is MNHNS, CDR2 SASEGT, per germline. CDR3 length: 16 residues. The junction had 7 bases not matched to a gene; V was cut back by 2 bases and J by 3 bases. The CDR3 DNA is TGTGCCAGCAGTGAATCCTCGACAGGGCGTGGAAACACCATATATTTT. Its protein product is CASSESSTGRGNTIYF.

The chain links TRBV18 to TRBJ2-5, with TRBD2 matching 8 bases. The V segment lost 3 bases and the J segment 2 bases; nucleotides outside the gene matches: 14. Germline loops: CDR1 KGHSH, CDR2 LQKENI. The CDR3 runs to 18 residues. CDR3: CASSPRASSGVTQETQYF. The CDR3 nucleotides read TGTGCCAGCTCACCTCGGGCTAGTAGCGGGGTGACTCAAGAGACCCAGTACTTC.

In its sample, this clonotype was seen many times. The chain uses TRBV5-1 and TRBJ2-3, with 7 bases that match TRBD2. V was pared by 7 bases and J by 2 bases, with 7 bases of the junction left unmatched. This CDR3 region has 14 residues. Germline V gene data show CDR1 as SGHRS and CDR2 as YFSETQ. CDR3 nucleotide sequence: TGCGCCAGCCGCGGGAGCGGAAACACAGATACGCAGTATTTT. Translating it yields CASRGSGNTDTQYF.